This TCR beta chain was sequenced in a study of blood T cell repertoires in COVID-19. Study in general: The origin of the acute and convalescent COVID-19 samples was the United States, Italy and Spain. T cells, B-cell-depleted T cells, or PBMCs provided the cDNA or gDNA that served as material.

Cohort 3 donors counted as recovered after two negative PCRs, clearance, or resolved symptoms. Assay used: immunoSEQ multiplex PCR; TCRdb lists only in-frame clones, some missing. Of approximately 330,000 clones in the sample, roughly 91% are singletons; the top ten hold more than 9%. The V end lost 0 bases, the J end lost 3 bases, and 13 bases lay between the germline ends. Germline loops: CDR1 SGHRS, CDR2 YFSETQ. The CDR3 is 15 amino acids. The sample comprised PBMCs or T cells enriched from blood (not recorded which). The chain combines TRBV5-1 with TRBJ2-7; D possibly corresponds to TRBD2 (6 bases). The TCR comes from a woman aged 25-40 years who had recovered from COVID-19. This chain's CDR3 is CASSLDKGGDYEQYF. The CDR3 nucleotides are TGCGCCAGCAGCTTGGACAAGGGCGGGGACTACGAGCAGTACTTC.